This T cell receptor (beta chain) was profiled in a study of identical twins. Trimming stripped 1 base from V and 4 bases from J, with 14 bases between. This CDR3 has 16 amino acids. Germline values: CDR1 SGHAT, CDR2 FQNNGV. TCRdb independently ran MiXCR on the 5' RACE reads; one entry per CDR3 protein. The sample shows about 330,000 distinct CDR3 sequences, around 12% of them seen only once. The sample was also linked to a second study, of yellow fever vaccine responses in identical twins. From that study: Reported findings indicate that twins' vaccine T cell responses seemed partially convergent, partially personalized.

This receptor was taken from a woman aged 18-30 years in good health. The chain recombines TRBV11-2 with TRBJ2-1, with D possibly TRBD2 on 7 matching bases. The sequenced sample consisted of CD8+ T cells sorted from blood. The CDR3 nucleotides are TGTGCCAGCAGCTTAGTGTCGGGGGGCCTGTACAATGAGCAGTTCTTC. Amino acids: CASSLVSGGLYNEQFF.